What follows are 27 T cell receptor beta chains derived from one specimen sequenced in a study of cytomegalovirus exposure and HLA in healthy donors. PCR involved 60 Vbeta and 13 Jbeta primers. Profiling relied on immunoSEQ multiplex PCR, and the TCRdb table lists in-frame clones only, not all of them. The sample yields over 100,000 clones, roughly 89% seen once. Source material: PBMCs. The source of these receptors is a woman in her 30s in good health and CMV-seronegative.

CDR3 DNA sequence: TGTGCCAGCAGCCTCCATCCCTCCCGGGCTAATGAAAAACTGTTTTTT. It codes for CASSLHPSRANEKLFF. This chain uses TRBV11-2 with TRBJ1-4; the D is unclear. The germline CDR1 and CDR2 sequences are SGHAT and FQNNGV. The CDR3 is 16 residues long. Trimming left V 5 bases short and J 3 bases short, with 16 bases between.

This chain uses TRBV5-1 with TRBJ1-5; D is undetermined. The CDR3 runs to 13 residues. V was trimmed by 0 bases and J by 7 bases, leaving 8 bases between them. CDR1 SGHRS and CDR2 YFSETQ come from the germline V gene. The CDR3 protein is CASSLEGGQPQHF. The DNA for the CDR3 is TGCGCCAGCAGCTTGGAGGGAGGCCAGCCCCAGCATTTT.

This chain uses TRBV20-1 with TRBJ1-2; TRBD1 might be the D (5 bases). Looked up from germline, CDR1 is DFQATT and CDR2 is SNEGSKA (reference sequence). CDR3 size: 11 residues. V shed 5 bases and J shed 8 bases, with 12 bases lying between them. CDR3 bases: TGCAGTGCTTTGATAGACAGAGGCTACACCTTC. Translating it yields CSALIDRGYTF.

This chain joins TRBV15 and TRBJ1-5; a possible D gene is TRBD1 (6 bases). The CDR3 is 16 amino acids. Deletions cut 0 bases from V and 6 bases from J, with 15 bases between. CDR1 and CDR2 from the germline V gene are LNHNV and YYDKDF (reference sequence). CDR3 residues: CATSRDRGAPSQPQHF. The DNA for the CDR3 is TGTGCCACCAGCAGAGATCGGGGGGCGCCAAGTCAGCCCCAGCATTTT.

The genes are TRBV27 and TRBJ1-1, with a tentative D call TRBD1 (5 bases). The CDR3 is 14 amino acids. The V end lost 4 bases, the J end lost 4 bases, and 13 bases lay between the germline ends. From germline, CDR1 is MNHEY and CDR2 SMNVEV (reference sequence). CDR3 in DNA: TGTGCCAGCAGTTCGCCCAGTGGGGCCACTGAAGCTTTCTTT. Translated, it gives CASSSPSGATEAFF.

V and J are TRBV4-2 and TRBJ2-5, with 9 nucleotides matching TRBD2. The length of the CDR3 is 19 residues. Germline CDR1 reads LGHNA; CDR2 reads YNFKEQ. The trim removed 1 base at V and 3 bases at J, leaving 15 bases unmatched. The CDR3: CASSQVFPLAGGREETQYF. The CDR3 DNA reads TGTGCCAGCAGCCAAGTTTTCCCACTAGCGGGTGGGCGGGAAGAGACCCAGTACTTC.

The rearrangement joins TRBV6-5 to TRBJ2-7; 7 bases align to TRBD2. Germline CDR1 MNHEY, CDR2 SVGAGI. The CDR3 spans 16 residues. With V trimmed by 0 bases and J by 2 bases, 7 bases remained unmatched. CDR3 sequence reads: CASSYSTGRVAYEQYF. CDR3 in DNA: TGTGCCAGCAGTTACTCGACTGGGAGGGTGGCCTACGAGCAGTACTTC.

This chain uses TRBV21-1 with TRBJ2-7; the DNA was not compared with TRBD2, the D call given in the table. TRBV21-1 has pseudogene status. CDR3 length: 17 residues. The CDR3 loop reads CASSKEGTSGSSYEQYF. The CDR3 DNA follows: TGTGCCAGCAGCAAAGAAGGGACTAGCGGGAGCTCCTACGAGCAGTACTTC.

The chain links TRBV11-2 to TRBJ2-7; a weak D match, TRBD1 (6 bases). This CDR3 is 15 amino acids long. Between the trimmed V and J ends, which lost 5 bases and 3 bases, there was a span of 17 bases. Germline CDR1 reads SGHAT; CDR2 reads FQNNGV. The CDR3 DNA is TGTGCCAGCAGCCCCGCCTGGGGGCCGGTCTACGAGCAGTACTTC. This gives the protein CASSPAWGPVYEQYF.

The V and J genes are TRBV5-6 and TRBJ2-5; TRBD2 agrees at 11 bases. The J call is doubtful: the DNA matches TRBJ2-7 better. The length of the CDR3 is 14 residues. Germline V gene lookup returns CDR1 SGHDT and CDR2 YYEEEE. The CDR3 DNA sequence: TGTGCCAGCAGTCCAGGACTAGCGGGCCACGAGCAGTACTTC. Translation: CASSPGLAGHEQYF.

The chain uses TRBV5-6 and TRBJ2-3; D is ambiguous. Germline V gene data show CDR1 as SGHDT and CDR2 as YYEEEE. V dropped 3 bases and J dropped 1 base, with 6 bases sitting between them. This CDR3 contains 13 residues. CDR3 region: CASSSAGTDTQYF. The CDR3, as DNA: TGTGCCAGCAGCTCTGCGGGCACAGATACGCAGTATTTT. Supplemented by reference TRBV5-6 and TRBJ2-3, the full variable domain reads DAGVTQSPTHLIKTRGQQVTLRCSPKSGHDTVSWYQQALGQGPQFIFQYYEEEERQRGNFPDRFSGHQFPNYSSELNVNALLLGDSALYLCASSSAGTDTQYFGPGTRLTVL.

The chain uses TRBV4-2 and TRBJ2-7, with D hard to call. The germline V gene encodes CDR1 LGHNA and CDR2 YNFKEQ. The CDR3 has 15 residues. V was cut by 2 bases and J by 2 bases, with 13 bases left in between. CDR3 amino acids: CASSQNSLVTYEQYF. The CDR3 DNA follows: TGTGCCAGCAGCCAAAACTCTCTGGTCACCTACGAGCAGTACTTC.

This chain links TRBV11-2 with TRBJ2-1; 7 bases are a match to TRBD2. The CDR3 covers 15 residues. After removal of 5 bases from V and 2 bases from J, the junction contained 6 bases not matched to a gene. Per the germline V gene, CDR1 is SGHAT and CDR2 is FQNNGV. CDR3 nucleotides: TGTGCCAGCAGCATAAGACTAGCTACCTACAATGAGCAGTTCTTC. This gives the protein CASSIRLATYNEQFF.

Only one count was recorded for this clone. The chain recombines TRBV28 with TRBJ2-6, with 10 bases matching TRBD1. V was pared by 7 bases and J by 1 base, with 4 bases of the junction left unmatched. The CDR3 has 16 residues. CDR1 MDHEN and CDR2 SYDVKM come from the germline V gene. Written as DNA, the CDR3 is TGTGCCAGCACCCGACAGGGGGCATCTGGGGCCAACGTCCTGACTTTC. It is translated as CASTRQGASGANVLTF. The full variable domain, in which reference TRBV28 and TRBJ2-6 provide the parts outside the CDR3, is DVKVTQSSRYLVKRTGEKVFLECVQDMDHENMFWYRQDPGLGLRLIYFSYDVKMKEKGDIPEGYSVSREKKERFSLILESASTNQTSMYLCASTRQGASGANVLTFGAGSRLTVL.

The gene calls are TRBV28 and TRBJ1-2; D ambiguous. Trimming took 3 bases from V and 2 from J, leaving 13 bases between them. CDR3 length: 15 amino acids. Germline loops: CDR1 MDHEN, CDR2 SYDVKM. The CDR3 DNA sequence: TGTGCCAGCAGTTTCCTCTCGCGGGGAAACTATGGCTACACCTTC. It yields the protein CASSFLSRGNYGYTF.

This chain connects TRBV19 to TRBJ2-1, with 8 bases lining up with TRBD2. CDR1 LNHDA and CDR2 SQIVND come from the germline V gene (reference sequence). The CDR3 runs to 15 residues. V shed 5 bases, J shed 1 base, and the junction held 4 bases outside the gene matches. The CDR3 nucleotides read TGTGCCAGTAGTCCGGGGGGGAGGTCCTACAATGAGCAGTTCTTC. Its translation is CASSPGGRSYNEQFF.

This clone was seen only once. This chain uses TRBV7-9 with TRBJ2-2; no reliable D call. V dropped 7 bases and J dropped 6 bases, with 6 bases sitting between them. The CDR3 sequence is 11 residues long. Germline assignment: CDR1 SEHNR and CDR2 FQNEAQ (reference sequence). CDR3 sequence: CASTTPGELFF. The CDR3 DNA sequence: TGTGCCAGCACCACACCCGGGGAGCTGTTTTTT.

The chain has TRBV7-9 and TRBJ2-1, with TRBD2 identical over 12 bases. Germline CDR1 and CDR2: SEHNR and FQNEAQ (reference sequence). There are 17 residues in the CDR3. The V segment lost 5 bases and the J segment 2 bases; nucleotides outside the gene matches: 7. CDR3: CASSGGLAGGPYNEQFF. The CDR3 DNA reads TGTGCCAGCAGCGGTGGGCTAGCGGGAGGGCCCTACAATGAGCAGTTCTTC.

The rearrangement links TRBV5-5 to TRBJ1-1; 10 bases are a match to TRBD1. Germline CDR1 SGHKS, CDR2 YYEKEE (reference sequence). The CDR3 spans 15 residues. J gave up 4 bases and V 4 bases, and 7 bases lay outside the gene matches. The CDR3 here is CASSPSGTGVTEAFF. The CDR3 DNA reads TGTGCCAGCAGCCCCTCCGGGACAGGGGTCACTGAAGCTTTCTTT.

The chain employs TRBV4-1 and TRBJ2-3, with a tentative D call TRBD2 (5 bases). V gave up 3 bases and J gave up 6 bases, with 10 bases separating them. The CDR3 is 13 residues long. The V gene's germline CDR1 is MGHRA and CDR2 YSYEKL. The CDR3 nucleotides read TGCGCCAGCAGCCATTCGGGAATTGATACGCAGTATTTT. Residues: CASSHSGIDTQYF.

Here the CDR3 reads CASSLDGLGQRGGGNEQFF. The CDR3 nucleotides are TGTGCCAGCAGCTTGGACGGCTTGGGACAGCGGGGGGGCGGAAATGAGCAGTTCTTC. This sequence joins TRBV5-4 and TRBJ2-1; TRBD2 agrees at 10 bases. This CDR3 contains 19 residues. Per the germline V gene, CDR1 is SGHNT and CDR2 is YYREEE (reference sequence). Unmatched junction bases numbered 16, after V lost 0 bases and J lost 7 bases.

The gene calls are TRBV29-1 and TRBJ1-2, with D unresolved. In germline, CDR1 is SQVTM, CDR2 ANQGSEA. Between the trimmed V and J ends, which lost 0 bases and 4 bases, there was a span of 3 bases. The CDR3 consists of 11 residues. The CDR3 DNA reads TGCAGCGTTGAAGATCTCTATGGCTACACCTTC. Its protein is CSVEDLYGYTF.

This sequence joins TRBV2 and TRBJ2-2; possible D gene TRBD1, 6 bases. The germline V and J ends were trimmed by 2 bases and 3 bases, with 10 bases remaining between them. The length of the CDR3 is 15 residues. From germline, CDR1 is SNHLY and CDR2 FYNNEI. The DNA for the CDR3 is TGTGCCAGCAGTGAACTCACAGGGTACACCGGGGAGCTGTTTTTT. Amino acids: CASSELTGYTGELFF.

The chain combines TRBV4-1 with TRBJ1-1; TRBD1 matches 7 bases. Germline lookup yields CDR1 MGHRA and CDR2 YSYEKL. This CDR3 region has 15 residues. J gave up 0 bases and V 0 bases, and 1 base lay outside the gene matches. CDR3 coding DNA: TGCGCCAGCAGCCAAGAGGGACAGCTGAACACTGAAGCTTTCTTT. It encodes CASSQEGQLNTEAFF.

The rearrangement links TRBV19 to TRBJ1-2, with a tentative D call TRBD1 (6 bases). V dropped 5 bases and J dropped 5 bases, with 15 bases sitting between them. This CDR3 is 14 amino acids long. CDR1 is LNHDA and CDR2 is SQIVND in the germline V gene (reference sequence). The CDR3: CASSGQYDNYGYTF. The CDR3 DNA reads TGTGCCAGTAGTGGACAGTACGATAATTATGGCTACACCTTC.

This chain uses TRBV4-3 with TRBJ1-5; possibly TRBD1 for D (5 bases). This CDR3 is built from 15 residues. V was clipped by 0 bases and J by 5 bases, with 11 bases between them. CDR1 and CDR2 from the germline V gene are LGHNA and YSLEER. CDR3 sequence: CASSQEGAAHQPQHF. CDR3 nucleotide sequence: TGCGCCAGCAGCCAAGAAGGGGCGGCCCATCAGCCCCAGCATTTT.

This chain uses TRBV4-1 with TRBJ1-1, with 7 nucleotides matching TRBD1. CDR1 MGHRA and CDR2 YSYEKL come from the germline V gene. The V gene end was trimmed by 0 bases and the J gene end by 3 bases; junction bases not matched to a gene: 13. This CDR3 contains 18 residues. CDR3 sequence (DNA): TGCGCCAGCAGCCAAGACACTCCCCTACAGGGGTGGGACACTGAAGCTTTCTTT. This sequence encodes CASSQDTPLQGWDTEAFF.